These 30 T cell receptor beta chains share one sample of origin, sequenced in a study of T cell repertoires in cytomegalovirus infection. TCRdb re-called the reads with MiXCR, one entry per CDR3 protein. The table lists about 530,000 distinct CDR3 sequences, 26% of them singletons, with approximately 13% in the top ten. Specimen: PBMCs. The receptors shown here come from a human donor in good health (CMV status not recorded). Some clones in this sample may be carry-over from other donors' samples.

The chain uses TRBV6-2 or TRBV6-3 and TRBJ2-7; 7 positions match TRBD1. V was pared by 6 bases and J by 1 base, with 15 bases of the junction left unmatched. CDR3 length: 17 residues. Germline CDR1 reads MNHEY; CDR2 reads SVGEGT. The DNA of the CDR3 is TGTGCCAGCAGCCGGGGTGGTTCGGCAGGGGGATCCTACGAGCAGTACTTC. Protein: CASSRGGSAGGSYEQYF.

This clonotype was observed a few times. The chain employs TRBV7-6 and TRBJ1-4; 9 bases align to TRBD1. The CDR3 totals 16 residues. The J segment lost 6 bases and the V segment lost 4 bases, leaving 9 bases of the junction unmatched. CDR1 is SGHVS and CDR2 is FNYEAQ in the germline V gene. The CDR3 here is CASSSGPGQGYEKLFF. The DNA of the CDR3 is TGTGCCAGCAGCTCGGGTCCGGGACAGGGATATGAAAAACTGTTTTTT.

This clonotype was observed at least ten times. The chain combines TRBV7-2 with TRBJ2-3; D is perhaps TRBD2 (5 bases). The CDR3 contains 13 residues. Germline lookup yields CDR1 SGHTA and CDR2 FQGNSA. Trimming took off 4 bases at V and 2 bases at J, with 7 bases between the two ends. CDR3 protein: CASSYGLTDTQYF. In DNA, the CDR3 is TGTGCCAGCAGCTACGGACTCACAGATACGCAGTATTTT.

The chain recombines TRBV23-1 with TRBJ2-7; D perhaps matches TRBD1 (6 bases). TRBV23-1 is reported as an ORF; its role is uncertain. This CDR3 has 15 amino acids. Trimming pared 2 bases from V and 0 bases from J, leaving 11 bases between. CDR3 loop: CASSQGQLNSYEQYF. The CDR3 coding sequence is TGCGCCAGCAGTCAAGGACAGTTGAACTCCTACGAGCAGTACTTC.

The rearrangement links TRBV10-3 to TRBJ2-3; 11 bases agree with TRBD2. The germline V gene encodes CDR1 ENHRY and CDR2 SYGVKD. V dropped 0 bases and J dropped 2; count of bases not matched to a gene: 1. The CDR3 consists of 16 residues. In DNA, the CDR3 is TGTGCCATCAGTGAGTCGACTAGCGGGAACACAGATACGCAGTATTTT. Its translation is CAISESTSGNTDTQYF.

There are a few counts of this clonotype. The chain carries TRBV28 and TRBJ2-3; TRBD1 agrees at 9 bases. There are 16 residues in the CDR3. The J segment lost 3 bases and the V segment lost 8 bases, leaving 12 bases of the junction unmatched. Per germline, CDR1 MDHEN and CDR2 SYDVKM. The CDR3 DNA reads as TGTGCCAGCTACGGCCTCCTTGGACAGGGGACAGATACGCAGTATTTT. Its translation: CASYGLLGQGTDTQYF.

This chain links TRBV27 with TRBJ1-2, with D possibly matching TRBD1 (5 bases). The CDR3 loop spans 14 amino acids. V was pared by 8 bases and J by 6 bases, with 19 bases between. CDR1 and CDR2 (germline): MNHEY, SMNVEV (reference sequence). As DNA, the CDR3 is TGTGCCAGCTGTCGGGCAGGGTTCGGGGATGGCTACACCTTC. This translates into CASCRAGFGDGYTF.

The chain employs TRBV6-5 and TRBJ1-2, with TRBD1 matching over 11 bases. Germline CDR1 reads MNHEY; CDR2 reads SVGAGI. The CDR3 consists of 14 residues. The junction had 9 bases not matched to a gene; V was cut back by 7 bases and J by 8 bases. CDR3 in DNA: TGTGCCAGCACCAAGGACAGGGGGCTTCGGGGCTACACCTTC. Protein product: CASTKDRGLRGYTF.

The CDR3 sequence: CASSLSLREAFF. The DNA of the CDR3 is TGTGCCAGCAGCTTAAGTCTCCGTGAAGCTTTCTTT. The V and J genes are TRBV7-9 and TRBJ1-1; D uncertain. V lost 2 bases and J 7 bases, leaving 8 bases between the germline ends. Germline CDR1 is SEHNR and CDR2 is FQNEAQ (reference sequence). This CDR3 is 12 amino acids long.

This clonotype was detected many times. The chain is built from TRBV7-2 and TRBJ2-2; 14 bases fit TRBD2. This CDR3 has 17 amino acids. In germline, CDR1 is SGHTA, CDR2 FQGNSA. Losses at the gene ends were 5 bases for V and 7 bases for J; bases not matched to a gene: 9. The CDR3 nucleotides read TGTGCCAGCAGCCTGGGACTAGCGGGAGTCCGGAACGGGGAGCTGTTTTTT. It yields the protein CASSLGLAGVRNGELFF. Looking up the rest from reference TRBV7-2 and TRBJ2-2 gives the full variable domain: GAGVSQSPSNKVTEKGKDVELRCDPISGHTALYWYRQSLGQGLEFLIYFQGNSAPDKSGLPSDRFSAERTGGSVSTLTIQRTQQEDSAVYLCASSLGLAGVRNGELFFGEGSRLTVL.

V and J are TRBV7-3 and TRBJ2-1, with TRBD2 identical over 9 bases. V lost 4 bases to trimming and J lost 5 bases; unmatched junction nucleotides: 9. CDR1 and CDR2 (germline): SGHTA, FQGTGA. The CDR3 has 16 residues. CDR3 bases: TGTGCCAGCAGCTCCCCGACTAGCGGTCGGAACAATGAGCAGTTCTTC. It yields the protein CASSSPTSGRNNEQFF.

The chain recombines TRBV6-1 with TRBJ2-6, with D tentatively TRBD1 (5 bases). In germline, CDR1 is MNHNS, CDR2 SASEGT. V was shortened by 0 bases and J by 2 bases, with 8 bases between the two germline ends. The CDR3 totals 16 residues. The CDR3 DNA reads TGTGCCAGCAGTGAAGCGCCGACAGCTGGGGCCAACGTCCTGACTTTC. This translates into CASSEAPTAGANVLTF.

The chain carries TRBV27 and TRBJ2-3; D is unclear. Trimming removed 6 bases from V and 6 bases from J, with 19 bases in between. Germline CDR1 MNHEY, CDR2 SMNVEV (reference sequence). The CDR3 spans 15 residues. The CDR3 bases are TGTGCCAGCAGCCCCCAGCTCTTTAGAGGCGATACGCAGTATTTT. Its protein product is CASSPQLFRGDTQYF.

V and J are TRBV12-3 or TRBV12-4 and TRBJ1-2; maybe TRBD1 (5 bases). This CDR3 has 13 amino acids. Trimming shortened V by 10 bases and J by 3 bases, and 15 bases separated the two germline ends. The CDR3 spells CATTRRGYYGYTF. For the CDR3, the DNA is TGTGCCACCACCCGACGGGGGTACTATGGCTACACCTTC.

The chain joins TRBV9 to TRBJ2-3; 9 bases line up with TRBD2. The CDR3 length is 18 residues. V lost 0 bases, J lost 5 bases, and 13 bases stayed unmatched. The V gene's germline CDR1 is SGDLS and CDR2 YYNGEE. CDR3 protein: CASSVDPMREGHRDTQYF. The CDR3 DNA sequence: TGTGCCAGCAGCGTAGACCCTATGCGGGAGGGCCACAGAGATACGCAGTATTTT.

The chain links TRBV12-3 or TRBV12-4 to TRBJ2-1, with TRBD2 as a possible D gene (7 bases). V was cut by 2 bases and J by 10 bases, with 12 bases left in between. CDR3 length equals 13 residues. CDR3: CASSLRGGREQFF. The CDR3 DNA follows: TGTGCCAGCAGTTTACGCGGGGGCCGAGAGCAGTTCTTC.

This clonotype occurred once. J is TRBJ1-5 and V is TRBV6-1; the D gene is possibly TRBD1 (6 bases). The CDR3 is 14 residues long. CDR1 and CDR2 from the germline V gene are MNHNS and SASEGT. Trimming took 9 bases from V and 3 from J, leaving 15 bases between them. The CDR3 region is CAREGQSLNQPQHF. The CDR3 DNA is TGTGCCAGGGAGGGACAATCCCTCAATCAGCCCCAGCATTTT.

The chain recombines TRBV11-2 with TRBJ2-1; weak D call: TRBD2 (5 bases). Germline CDR1 SGHAT, CDR2 FQNNGV. V lost 2 bases and J lost 8, with 16 bases in between. CDR3 length: 15 amino acids. The CDR3 sequence is CASSLSGETGYEQFF. CDR3 bases: TGTGCCAGCAGCTTATCCGGGGAGACCGGATATGAGCAGTTCTTC.

This sequence joins TRBV12-3 or TRBV12-4 and TRBJ2-2; no clear D gene. The CDR3 is made up of 14 amino acids. V was shortened by 2 bases and J by 0 bases, with 4 bases between the two germline ends. The CDR3 is CASSLQPNTGELFF. The CDR3, as DNA: TGTGCCAGCAGTTTACAACCGAACACCGGGGAGCTGTTTTTT.

V is TRBV29-1 and J is TRBJ1-1, with D possibly being TRBD1 (5 bases). Per the germline V gene, CDR1 is SQVTM and CDR2 is ANQGSEA. V lost 6 bases, J lost 5 bases, and 13 bases lay in between. CDR3 length: 12 amino acids. DNA for the CDR3: TGCAGCGTCAATCAGGGAAGGACTGAAGCTTTCTTT. This translates into CSVNQGRTEAFF.

In its sample, this clonotype was seen a few times. The chain recombines TRBV6-2 or TRBV6-3 with TRBJ1-1, with D unclear. Germline values: CDR1 MNHEY, CDR2 SVGEGT. Trimming stripped 4 bases from V and 5 bases from J, with 14 bases between. The CDR3 runs to 14 residues. The CDR3 nucleotides are TGTGCCAGCAGTTTACGACGGGGTAGGACTGAAGCTTTCTTT. Its protein product is CASSLRRGRTEAFF.

This clonotype was counted a few times. The chain carries TRBV6-5 and TRBJ1-6; 10 bases are a match to TRBD1. Germline values: CDR1 MNHEY, CDR2 SVGAGI. V gave up 2 bases and J gave up 6 bases; unmatched junction bases: 7. CDR3 length equals 17 residues. The DNA of the CDR3 is TGTGCCAGCAGTTACGGGACAGGGGAAATCCTTAATTCACCCCTCCACTTT. As protein: CASSYGTGEILNSPLHF.

The V gene is TRBV14, the J gene TRBJ1-1; D gene ambiguous. The germline V gene has CDR1 SGHDN and CDR2 FVKESK. V was clipped by 2 bases and J by 10 bases, with 14 bases between them. The length of the CDR3 is 13 residues. CDR3 nucleotides: TGTGCCAGCAGCCAATTTCTTGAGGGAGCAGCTTTCTTT. It yields the protein CASSQFLEGAAFF.

A few counts support this clonotype. The rearrangement uses TRBV6-2 or TRBV6-3 and TRBJ2-2; a weak D match, TRBD2 (5 bases). The V end was cut by 7 bases, the J end by 3 bases, with 21 bases between. CDR1 and CDR2 (germline): MNHEY, SVGEGT. This CDR3 has 17 amino acids. The CDR3, as DNA: TGTGCCAGCACCCGAAGGTGGGAGAAGGGCGACACCGGGGAGCTGTTTTTT. Amino acid sequence: CASTRRWEKGDTGELFF.

This clonotype showed up many times. Sequence at one end of the junction differs from germline and may be a read error. V usage is TRBV12-3 or TRBV12-4 and J usage is TRBJ1-1; D remains ambiguous. The CDR3 extends over 14 amino acids. CDR3 nucleotide sequence: TGTGCCAGCAGTTTAGCGCCTGAGGAGACTGGAGCTTTCTTT. The encoded protein is CASSLAPEETGAFF.

The table lists this clonotype with a few counts. The chain employs TRBV6-5 and TRBJ1-5; no clear D. Germline CDR1 MNHEY, CDR2 SVGAGI. Trimming removed 7 bases from V and 0 bases from J, with 10 bases in between. CDR3 size: 14 residues. This chain's CDR3 is CASISDYSNQPQHF. The CDR3 DNA follows: TGTGCCAGCATAAGTGACTATAGCAATCAGCCCCAGCATTTT.

This clonotype was counted only a few times. The rearrangement uses TRBV10-3 and TRBJ2-1; the match to TRBD2 covers 13 bases. Germline trimming cut 10 bases from V and 8 bases from J; bases unmatched to any gene: 5. The CDR3 runs to 13 residues. The germline CDR1 and CDR2 sequences are ENHRY and SYGVKD. CDR3 protein: CATGTSGIYEQFF. The CDR3 coding sequence is TGTGCCACTGGGACTAGCGGGATCTATGAGCAGTTCTTC.

This clonotype appeared many times. The CDR3 reads CASSSTRSGTREYF. CDR3 bases: TGTGCCAGCAGCTCTACCCGGTCCGGGACTCGAGAGTATTTT. The chain links TRBV7-2 to TRBJ2-3; possibly TRBD2 for D (6 bases). Trimming stripped 4 bases from V and 13 bases from J, with 21 bases between. The CDR3 is made up of 14 amino acids. Per the germline V gene, CDR1 is SGHTA and CDR2 is FQGNSA.

This clonotype was recorded at least ten times. The genes are TRBV7-2 and TRBJ1-6; TRBD1 matches 9 bases. The CDR3 has 15 residues. V lost 4 bases to trimming and J lost 6 bases; unmatched junction nucleotides: 4. Germline CDR1 is SGHTA and CDR2 is FQGNSA. The CDR3 DNA follows: TGTGCCAGCAGCTCCGAGGGACAGGGTAATTCACCCCTCCACTTT. Amino acids: CASSSEGQGNSPLHF.

In this sample, this clonotype turned up many times. The V call is TRBV19, the J call TRBJ1-1; D is possibly TRBD1 (6 bases). Germline CDR1 LNHDA, CDR2 SQIVND (reference sequence). V gave up 9 bases and J gave up 1 base, with 21 bases separating them. This CDR3 comprises 16 residues. CDR3 in amino acids: CASRTSTGLGNTEAFF. The CDR3 DNA reads TGTGCCAGCAGGACCTCAACAGGGTTGGGGAACACTGAAGCTTTCTTT.